Listed here is a single T cell receptor (beta chain). Cohort assignment relied on participant-reported clinical history. These data belong to a study of blood T cell repertoires in COVID-19. Produced via immunoSEQ multiplex PCR; TCRdb's table is partial and in-frame only. This sample has around 450,000 clones, with 70% to 90% found just once. Germline V gene sequence: CDR1 SGHTA, CDR2 FQGNSA. The V end was cut by 1 base, the J end by 2 bases, with 9 bases between. This CDR3 region has 15 residues. The chain is built from TRBV7-2 and TRBJ2-1, with unresolved D. What was sequenced was PBMCs or T cells enriched from blood (not recorded which). The receptor was isolated from a woman between 18 and 29 years old with acute COVID-19. CDR3 sequence: CASSLEAVTYNEQFF. The CDR3 coding sequence is TGTGCCAGCAGCTTAGAGGCGGTAACCTACAATGAGCAGTTCTTC.